The present TCR beta chain was sequenced within a study of T cell responses to AZD1222 COVID-19 vaccine. Germline CDR1 reads SGHRS; CDR2 reads YFSETQ. This CDR3 has 16 amino acids. V lost 4 bases and J 2 bases, leaving 17 bases between the germline ends. In its sample, this clone was seen once. Antigen: not known. The table came from immunoSEQ multiplex PCR; TCRdb's copy has only in-frame clones and leaves some out. The table lists approximately 91,000 clones, 70% to 90% of them singletons, with about an eighth in the top ten. General study points: Spike regions recognized by vaccine-associated CD4 TCRs spanned the protein, led by 160-218 and 743-854.

The TCR was taken from an adult in good health. The chain is built from TRBV5-1 and TRBJ2-3, with a tentative D call TRBD1 (6 bases). The sample consisted of peripheral blood, taken on day 0 of AZD1222 vaccination. Here the CDR3 DNA reads TGCGCCAGCAGCCGAACGACAGGCCCTATCACAGATACGCAGTATTTT. Translated, it gives CASSRTTGPITDTQYF. The variable domain in full, with the rest retrieved from reference TRBV5-1 and TRBJ2-3, is KAGVTQTPRYLIKTRGQQVTLSCSPISGHRSVSWYQQTPGQGLQFLFEYFSETQRNKGNFPGRFSGRQFSNSRSEMNVSTLELGDSALYLCASSRTTGPITDTQYFGPGTRLTVL.